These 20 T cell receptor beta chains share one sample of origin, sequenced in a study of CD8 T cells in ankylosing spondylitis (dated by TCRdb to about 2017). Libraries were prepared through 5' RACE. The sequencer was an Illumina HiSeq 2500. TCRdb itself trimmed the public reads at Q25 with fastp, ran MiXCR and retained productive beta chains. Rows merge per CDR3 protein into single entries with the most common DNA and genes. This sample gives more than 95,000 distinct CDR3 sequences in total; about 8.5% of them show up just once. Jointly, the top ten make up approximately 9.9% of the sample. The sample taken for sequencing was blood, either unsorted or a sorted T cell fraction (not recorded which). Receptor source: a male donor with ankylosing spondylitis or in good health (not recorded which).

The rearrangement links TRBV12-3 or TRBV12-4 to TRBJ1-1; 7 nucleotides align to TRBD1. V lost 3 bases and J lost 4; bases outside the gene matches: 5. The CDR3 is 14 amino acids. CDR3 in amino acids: CASSFSGQITEAFF. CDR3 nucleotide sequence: TGTGCCAGCAGTTTCTCGGGACAGATCACTGAAGCTTTCTTT.

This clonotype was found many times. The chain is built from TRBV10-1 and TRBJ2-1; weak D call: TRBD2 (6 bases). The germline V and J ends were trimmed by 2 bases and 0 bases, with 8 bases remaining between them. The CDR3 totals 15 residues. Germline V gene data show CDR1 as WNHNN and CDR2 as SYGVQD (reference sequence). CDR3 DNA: TGCGCCAGCAGTGAGAATAGCGGCTCCTACAATGAGCAGTTCTTC. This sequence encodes CASSENSGSYNEQFF.

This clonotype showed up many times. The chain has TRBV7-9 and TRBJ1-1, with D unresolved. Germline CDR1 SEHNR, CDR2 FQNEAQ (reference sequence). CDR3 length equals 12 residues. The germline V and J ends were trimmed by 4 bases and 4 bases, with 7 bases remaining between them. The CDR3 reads CASSSRGTEAFF. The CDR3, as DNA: TGTGCCAGCAGCTCCCGCGGCACTGAAGCTTTCTTT.

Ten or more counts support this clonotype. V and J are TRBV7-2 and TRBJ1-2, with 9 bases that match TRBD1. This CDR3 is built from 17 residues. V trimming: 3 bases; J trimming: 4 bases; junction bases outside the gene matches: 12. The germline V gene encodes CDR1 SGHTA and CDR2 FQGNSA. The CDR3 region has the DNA TGTGCCAGCAGCTTTACCCGGGACAGGGCCAGCTCCTATGGCTACACCTTC. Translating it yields CASSFTRDRASSYGYTF.

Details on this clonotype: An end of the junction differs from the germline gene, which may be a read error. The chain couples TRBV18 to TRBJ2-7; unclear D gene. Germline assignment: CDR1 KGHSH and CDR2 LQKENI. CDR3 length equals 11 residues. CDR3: CASSPGYEQHF. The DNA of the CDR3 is TGTGCCAGCTCACCAGGTTACGAGCAGCACTTC.

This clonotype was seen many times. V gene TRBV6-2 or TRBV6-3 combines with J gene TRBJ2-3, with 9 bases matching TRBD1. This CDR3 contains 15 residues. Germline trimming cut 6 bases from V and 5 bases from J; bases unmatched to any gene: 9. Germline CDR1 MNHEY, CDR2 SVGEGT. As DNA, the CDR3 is TGTGCCAGCAGCCCTAGGACAGGGGCGCAAGATACGCAGTATTTT. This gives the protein CASSPRTGAQDTQYF.

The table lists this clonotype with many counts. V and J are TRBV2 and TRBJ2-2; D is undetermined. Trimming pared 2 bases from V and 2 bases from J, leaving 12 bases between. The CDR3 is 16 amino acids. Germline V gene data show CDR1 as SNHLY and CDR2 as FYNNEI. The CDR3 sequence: CASSEIGLLNTGELFF. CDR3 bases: TGTGCCAGCAGTGAAATAGGCCTACTAAACACCGGGGAGCTGTTTTTT.

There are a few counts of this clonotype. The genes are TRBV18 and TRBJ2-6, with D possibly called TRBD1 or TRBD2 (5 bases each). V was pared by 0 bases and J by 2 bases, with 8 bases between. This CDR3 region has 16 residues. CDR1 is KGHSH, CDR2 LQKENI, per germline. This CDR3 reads CASSPPGVAGANVLTF. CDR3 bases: TGTGCCAGCTCACCACCGGGGGTCGCTGGGGCCAACGTCCTGACTTTC.

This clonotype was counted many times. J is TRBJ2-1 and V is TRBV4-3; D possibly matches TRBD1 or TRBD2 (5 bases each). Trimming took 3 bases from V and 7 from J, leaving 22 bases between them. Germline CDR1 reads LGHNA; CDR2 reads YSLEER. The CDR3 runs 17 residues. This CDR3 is CASSQVVWQGVANEQFF. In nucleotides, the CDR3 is TGCGCCAGCAGCCAGGTCGTATGGCAGGGAGTTGCAAATGAGCAGTTCTTC.

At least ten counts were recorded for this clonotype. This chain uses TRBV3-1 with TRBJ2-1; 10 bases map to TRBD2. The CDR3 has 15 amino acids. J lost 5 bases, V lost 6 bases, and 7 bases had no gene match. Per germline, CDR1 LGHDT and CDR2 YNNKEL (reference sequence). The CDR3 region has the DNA TGTGCCAGCAGAAAAGGGACTAGCGTAAACAATGAGCAGTTCTTC. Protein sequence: CASRKGTSVNNEQFF.

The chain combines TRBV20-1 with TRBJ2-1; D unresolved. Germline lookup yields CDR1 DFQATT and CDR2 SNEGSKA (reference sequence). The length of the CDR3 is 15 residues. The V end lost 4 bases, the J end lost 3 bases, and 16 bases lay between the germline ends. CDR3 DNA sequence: TGCAGTGCTAAAGATACCAAAGGATTCTACAATGAGCAGTTCTTC. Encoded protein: CSAKDTKGFYNEQFF.

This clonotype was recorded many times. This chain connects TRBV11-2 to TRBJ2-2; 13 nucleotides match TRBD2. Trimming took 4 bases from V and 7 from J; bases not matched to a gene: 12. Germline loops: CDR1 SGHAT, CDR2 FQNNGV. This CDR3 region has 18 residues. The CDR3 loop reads CASSSGLAGAEGGGELFF. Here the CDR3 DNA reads TGTGCCAGCAGCTCCGGACTAGCGGGGGCTGAAGGGGGCGGGGAGCTGTTTTTT.

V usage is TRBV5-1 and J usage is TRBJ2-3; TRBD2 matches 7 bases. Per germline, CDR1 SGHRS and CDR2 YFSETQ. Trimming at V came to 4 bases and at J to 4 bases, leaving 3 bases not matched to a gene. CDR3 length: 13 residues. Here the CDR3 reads CASSIGRADTQYF. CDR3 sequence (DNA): TGCGCCAGCAGCATAGGGAGGGCAGATACGCAGTATTTT.

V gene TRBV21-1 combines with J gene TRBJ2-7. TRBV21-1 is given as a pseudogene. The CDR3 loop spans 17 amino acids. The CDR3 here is CASSAKPVLPNFYEQYF. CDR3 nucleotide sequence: TGTGCCAGCAGCGCAAAACCCGTACTACCAAACTTCTACGAGCAGTACTTC.

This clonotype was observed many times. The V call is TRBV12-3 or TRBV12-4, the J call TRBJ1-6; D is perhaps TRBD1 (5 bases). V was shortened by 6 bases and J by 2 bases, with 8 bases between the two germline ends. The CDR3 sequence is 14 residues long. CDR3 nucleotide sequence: TGTGCCAGCAGATACAGGACCTATAATTCACCCCTCCACTTT. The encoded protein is CASRYRTYNSPLHF.

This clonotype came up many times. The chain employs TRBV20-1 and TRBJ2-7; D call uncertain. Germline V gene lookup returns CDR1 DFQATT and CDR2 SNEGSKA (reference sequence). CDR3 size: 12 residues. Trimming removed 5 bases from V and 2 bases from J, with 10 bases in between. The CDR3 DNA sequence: TGCAGTGCTCCTTACACAACCTACGAGCAGTACTTC. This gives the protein CSAPYTTYEQYF.

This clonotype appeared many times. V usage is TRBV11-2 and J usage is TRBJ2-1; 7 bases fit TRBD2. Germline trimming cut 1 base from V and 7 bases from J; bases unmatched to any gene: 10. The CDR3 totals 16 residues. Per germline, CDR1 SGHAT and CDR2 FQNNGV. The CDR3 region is CASSLGQGGMINEQFF. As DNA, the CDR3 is TGTGCCAGCAGCTTAGGCCAGGGAGGGATGATAAATGAGCAGTTCTTC.

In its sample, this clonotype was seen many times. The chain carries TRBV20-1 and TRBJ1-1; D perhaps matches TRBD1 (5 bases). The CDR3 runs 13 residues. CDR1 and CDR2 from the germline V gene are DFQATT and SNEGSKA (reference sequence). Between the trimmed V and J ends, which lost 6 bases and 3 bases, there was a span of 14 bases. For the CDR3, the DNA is TGCAGTGCACGGGACCTTCCGGACACTGAAGCTTTCTTT. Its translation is CSARDLPDTEAFF.

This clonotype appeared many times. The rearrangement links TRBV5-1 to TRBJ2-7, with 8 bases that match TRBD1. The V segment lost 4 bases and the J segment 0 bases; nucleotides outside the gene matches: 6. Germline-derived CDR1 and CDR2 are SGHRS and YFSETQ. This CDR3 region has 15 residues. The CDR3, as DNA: TGCGCCAGCAGCATAGGACAGGGTAGCTCCTACGAGCAGTACTTC. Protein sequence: CASSIGQGSSYEQYF.

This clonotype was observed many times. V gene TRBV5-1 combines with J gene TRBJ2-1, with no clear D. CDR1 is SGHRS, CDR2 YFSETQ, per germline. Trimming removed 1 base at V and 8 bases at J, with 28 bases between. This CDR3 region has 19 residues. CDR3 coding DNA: TGCGCCAGCAGCTTGCATGGATTCCCTACGGAGTCTACGGTCGATGAGCAGTTCTTC. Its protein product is CASSLHGFPTESTVDEQFF.